These T cell receptor beta chains were read from a single sample in a study of glioma-infiltrating T cells after dendritic cell vaccination. Produced via immunoSEQ multiplex PCR; TCRdb's table is partial and in-frame only. The data contain 100,000 to 120,000 clones, roughly 89% of them singletons. The material sequenced was blood, taken after dendritic cell vaccination. The receptors shown here come from a human donor with glioblastoma. The CDR3 runs from the conserved cysteine through the conserved F or W. The D gene is left open where the match is weak. Rows give clone size only sometimes, using once, few, many, or a class for an expanded clone.

TGCGCCAGCAGCTTTGGACAGGCGAAAGAAGCTTTCTTT,CASSFGQAKEAFF,TRBD1,-,TRBV5-1,TRBJ1-1
TGTGCCAGCAGCCCGGGACAGCGCTATGGCTACACCTTC,CASSPGQRYGYTF,TRBD1,-,TRBV7-9,TRBJ1-2
TGTGCCAGCAGCTTAGGGCTAGGGAAGGAGGAACTGTTTTTT,CASSLGLGKEELFF,-,-,TRBV9,TRBJ1-4
TGTGCCTGGAGTGTACTAGCGGGAGGCGGGGAGCTGTTTTTT,CAWSVLAGGGELFF,TRBD2,-,TRBV30,TRBJ2-2
TGTGCCAGCTCACCGCGGACAGGGGGAGTTGGCGAGCAGTACTTC,CASSPRTGGVGEQYF,TRBD1,-,TRBV18,TRBJ2-7
TGTGCCAGCAGTCCAGACAGGAGGAATCAGCCCCAGCATTTT,CASSPDRRNQPQHF,-,-,TRBV6-1,TRBJ1-5
TGTGCCAGCAGCTTAGTGGCGGGAAAACTGTTTTTT,CASSLVAGKLFF,-,-,TRBV7-8,TRBJ1-4
TGTGCCAGCAGCTTACTCGGACAGACGTTAATTAGCTCCTACAATGAGCAGTTCTTC,CASSLLGQTLISSYNEQFF,-,-,TRBV7-3,TRBJ2-1
TGTGCTAGTGCGGCGGACAGTCGCCTCTACGAGCAGTACTTC,CASAADSRLYEQYF,-,-,TRBV12-5,TRBJ2-7
TGCGCCAGCAGTCAAGGACTAGCGGGGGGGACCCAGTACTTC,CASSQGLAGGTQYF,TRBD2,few,TRBV4-1,TRBJ2-5
TGTGCCAGCAGCTTAGCAGGTGGGACAGGTGAGCAGTTCTTC,CASSLAGGTGEQFF,TRBD1,-,TRBV7-6,TRBJ2-1
TGTGCCAGCAGCTCTTCTCCAGTGACAGATACGCAGTATTTT,CASSSSPVTDTQYF,-,few,TRBV7-2,TRBJ2-3
TGTGCCAGCAGCCCAAACAGGGATGGGGAGACCCAGTACTTC,CASSPNRDGETQYF,-,-,TRBV11-1,TRBJ2-5
TGTGCCAGCGAGGGGGGGAGGGTTAATCAGCCCCAGCATTTT,CASEGGRVNQPQHF,-,-,TRBV6-1,TRBJ1-5
TGTGCCAGCAGCTCCTCAGGGGGCGGGGGACAGCCCCAGCATTTT,CASSSSGGGGQPQHF,TRBD1,-,TRBV7-8,TRBJ1-5
TGTGCCAGCTCACCGGATCGGGTGCCCGACACTGAAGCTTTCTTT,CASSPDRVPDTEAFF,-,-,TRBV18,TRBJ1-1
TGTGCCAGCAGCTTAGATGCAACAGTCGTCGAGCAGTACTTC,CASSLDATVVEQYF,-,once,TRBV11-3,TRBJ2-7
TGCGCCAGCAGCCTACCCGGGGTTTCTGGGGCCAACGTCCTGACTTTC,CASSLPGVSGANVLTF,-,once,TRBV5-1,TRBJ2-6